This entry concerns a single T cell receptor (beta chain). Its specificity is not known. A read error may account for a junction end that differs from germline. Diagnosis used clinical symptoms, serum thyroxine, TRAb, thyroid ultrasound and orbital computed tomography. From germline, CDR1 is SGHTA and CDR2 FQGNSA. The CDR3 consists of 16 residues. Amplified material comprised TCR beta CDR3 regions derived from RNA transcripts. HTBI primers primed a first-round RT-PCR, and a second-round multiplex PCR followed. TCRdb reprocessed the multiplex PCR reads via MiXCR and lists one record per CDR3 protein. The repertoire holds over a million distinct CDR3 sequences, with 35% to 40% as singletons. The data belong to a study of Graves' ophthalmopathy and Graves' hyperthyroidism. Study results and limitations: The study's model predicted ophthalmopathy progression at about 64% sensitivity and around 75% specificity. Appearing in blood as well were most expanded thyroid clonotypes above 0.001 frequency.

The gene calls are TRBV7-2 and TRBJ2-5; 7 bases match TRBD1. The sequence was collected from an adult man with Graves' hyperthyroidism. The sequenced sample consisted of peripheral blood or thyroid tissue (not recorded which). CDR3 region: CANSLWDRPAQETQYF. The CDR3 bases are TGTGCCAACAGCTTGTGGGACAGACCTGCCCAAGAGACCCAGTACTTC.